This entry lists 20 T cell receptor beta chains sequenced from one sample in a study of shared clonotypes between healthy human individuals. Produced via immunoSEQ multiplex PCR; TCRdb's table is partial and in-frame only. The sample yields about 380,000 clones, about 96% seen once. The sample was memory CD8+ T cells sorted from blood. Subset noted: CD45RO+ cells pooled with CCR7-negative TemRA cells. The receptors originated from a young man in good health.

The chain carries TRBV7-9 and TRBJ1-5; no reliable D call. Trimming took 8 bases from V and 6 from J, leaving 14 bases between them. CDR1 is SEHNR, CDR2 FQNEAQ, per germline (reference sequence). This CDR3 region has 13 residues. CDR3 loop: CASSRRDGQPQHF. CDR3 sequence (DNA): TGTGCCAGCTCACGACGTGATGGTCAGCCCCAGCATTTT.

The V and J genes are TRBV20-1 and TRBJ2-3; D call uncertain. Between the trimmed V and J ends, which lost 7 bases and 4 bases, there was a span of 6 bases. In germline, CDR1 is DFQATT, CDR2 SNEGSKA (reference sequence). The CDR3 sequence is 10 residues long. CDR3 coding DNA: TGCAGTGGAGTAGCAGATACGCAGTATTTT. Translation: CSGVADTQYF.

The CDR3 coding sequence is TGTGCCTGGGACCCTACGGCGGGACTAGCCATCAATGAGCAGTTCTTC. Translated: CAWDPTAGLAINEQFF. The chain has TRBV30 and TRBJ2-1; 9 positions match TRBD2. V lost 5 bases, J lost 6 bases, and 14 bases stayed unmatched. In germline, CDR1 is GTSNPN, CDR2 SVGIG (reference sequence). The CDR3 totals 16 residues. The variable domain in full, with the rest retrieved from reference TRBV30 and TRBJ2-1, is SQTIHQWPATLVQPVGSPLSLECTVEGTSNPNLYWYRQAAGRGLQLLFYSVGIGQISSEVPQNLSASRPQDRQFILSSKKLLLSDSGFYLCAWDPTAGLAINEQFFGPGTRLTVL.

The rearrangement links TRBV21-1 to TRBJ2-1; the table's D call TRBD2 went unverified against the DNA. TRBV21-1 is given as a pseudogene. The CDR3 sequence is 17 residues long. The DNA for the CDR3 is TGTGCCAGCAGCCGGGCCGAGACCCACGCGGGGCACAATGAGCAGTTCTTC. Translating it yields CASSRAETHAGHNEQFF.

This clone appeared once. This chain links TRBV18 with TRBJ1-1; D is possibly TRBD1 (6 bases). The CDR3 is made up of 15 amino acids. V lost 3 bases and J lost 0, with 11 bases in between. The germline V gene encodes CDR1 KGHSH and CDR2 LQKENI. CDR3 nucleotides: TGTGCCAGCTCACCCCAGACAGGTATGAACACTGAAGCTTTCTTT. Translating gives CASSPQTGMNTEAFF.

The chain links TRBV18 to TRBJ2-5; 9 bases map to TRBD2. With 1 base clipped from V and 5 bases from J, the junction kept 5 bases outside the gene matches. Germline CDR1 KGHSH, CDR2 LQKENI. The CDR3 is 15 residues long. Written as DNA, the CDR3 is TGTGCCAGCTCACCACTCGCGGGAGGGTCGGAGACCCAGTACTTC. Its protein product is CASSPLAGGSETQYF.

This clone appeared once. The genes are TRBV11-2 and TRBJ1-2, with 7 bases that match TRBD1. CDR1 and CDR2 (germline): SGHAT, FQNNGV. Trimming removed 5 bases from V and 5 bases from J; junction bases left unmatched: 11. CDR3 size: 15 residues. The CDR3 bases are TGTGCCAGCAGCGTTCCTTCTGACAGGGTTTATGGCTACACCTTC. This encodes CASSVPSDRVYGYTF.

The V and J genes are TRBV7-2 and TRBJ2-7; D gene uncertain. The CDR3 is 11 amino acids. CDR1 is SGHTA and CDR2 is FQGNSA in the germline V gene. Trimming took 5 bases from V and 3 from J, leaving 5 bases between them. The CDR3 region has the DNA TGTGCCAGCAGCACCTACTACGAGCAGTACTTC. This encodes CASSTYYEQYF.

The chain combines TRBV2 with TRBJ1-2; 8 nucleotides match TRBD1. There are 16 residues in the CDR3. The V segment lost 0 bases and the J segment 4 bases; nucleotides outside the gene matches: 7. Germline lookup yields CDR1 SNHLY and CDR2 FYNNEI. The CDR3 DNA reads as TGTGCCAGCAGTGAAGCGCTTGGACAGGGAACCTATGGCTACACCTTC. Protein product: CASSEALGQGTYGYTF.

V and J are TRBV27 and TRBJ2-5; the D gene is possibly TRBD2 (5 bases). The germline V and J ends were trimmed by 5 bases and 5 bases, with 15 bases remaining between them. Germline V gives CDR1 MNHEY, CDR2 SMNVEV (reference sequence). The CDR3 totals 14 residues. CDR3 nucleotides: TGTGCCAGCAGTCCTAGCTGGGTGTATGAGACCCAGTACTTC. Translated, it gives CASSPSWVYETQYF.

CDR3 amino acids: CASSPQQDETQYF. The CDR3 DNA sequence: TGTGCCAGCTCACCACAACAGGACGAGACCCAGTACTTC. The chain employs TRBV18 and TRBJ2-5; D possibly corresponds to TRBD1 (5 bases). Trimming removed 1 base from V and 5 bases from J, with 8 bases in between. The CDR3 is 13 amino acids. Germline assignment: CDR1 KGHSH and CDR2 LQKENI.

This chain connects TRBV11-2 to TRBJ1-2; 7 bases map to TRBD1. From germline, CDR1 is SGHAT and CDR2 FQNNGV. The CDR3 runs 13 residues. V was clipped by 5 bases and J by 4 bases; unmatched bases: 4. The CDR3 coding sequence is TGTGCCAGCAGCCCTGGGACAGCCTATGGCTACACCTTC. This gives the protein CASSPGTAYGYTF. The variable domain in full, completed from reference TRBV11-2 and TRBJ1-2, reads EAGVAQSPRYKIIEKRQSVAFWCNPISGHATLYWYQQILGQGPKLLIQFQNNGVVDDSQLPKDRFSAERLKGVDSTLKIQPAKLEDSAVYLCASSPGTAYGYTFGSGTRLTVV.

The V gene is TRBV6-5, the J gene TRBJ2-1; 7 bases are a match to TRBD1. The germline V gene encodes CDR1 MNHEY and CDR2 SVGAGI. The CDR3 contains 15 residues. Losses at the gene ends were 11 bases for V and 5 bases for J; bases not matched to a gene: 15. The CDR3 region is CASTGAGLADNEQFF. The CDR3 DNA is TGTGCCTCCACAGGGGCCGGGCTAGCAGACAATGAGCAGTTCTTC.

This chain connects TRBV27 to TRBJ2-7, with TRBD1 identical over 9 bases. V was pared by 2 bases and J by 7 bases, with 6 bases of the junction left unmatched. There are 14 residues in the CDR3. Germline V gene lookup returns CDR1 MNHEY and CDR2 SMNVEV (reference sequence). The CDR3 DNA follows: TGTGCCAGCAGTTTAGGGACAGGGTTTGGAGAGCAGTACTTC. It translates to CASSLGTGFGEQYF.

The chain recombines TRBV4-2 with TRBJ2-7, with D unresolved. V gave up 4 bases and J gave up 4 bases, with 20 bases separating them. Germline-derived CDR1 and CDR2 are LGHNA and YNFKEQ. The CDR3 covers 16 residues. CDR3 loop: CASSPRLPSRQYEQYF. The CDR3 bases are TGTGCCAGCAGCCCTCGACTTCCTTCACGCCAATACGAGCAGTACTTC.

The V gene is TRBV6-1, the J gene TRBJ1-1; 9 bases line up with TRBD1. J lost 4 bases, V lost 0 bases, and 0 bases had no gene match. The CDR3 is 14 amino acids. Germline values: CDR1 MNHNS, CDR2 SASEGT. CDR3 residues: CASSEADRGTEAFF. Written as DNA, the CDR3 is TGTGCCAGCAGTGAAGCGGACAGGGGCACTGAAGCTTTCTTT.

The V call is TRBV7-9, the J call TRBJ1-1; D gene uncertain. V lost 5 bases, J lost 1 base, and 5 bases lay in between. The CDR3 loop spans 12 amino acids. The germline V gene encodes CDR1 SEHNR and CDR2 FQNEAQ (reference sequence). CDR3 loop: CASSRRNTEAFF. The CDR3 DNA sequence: TGTGCCAGCAGCCGACGGAACACTGAAGCTTTCTTT.

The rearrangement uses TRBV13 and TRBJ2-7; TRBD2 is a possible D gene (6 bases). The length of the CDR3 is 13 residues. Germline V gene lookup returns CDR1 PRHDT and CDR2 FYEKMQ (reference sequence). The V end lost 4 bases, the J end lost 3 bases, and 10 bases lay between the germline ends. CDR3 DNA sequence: TGTGCCAGCAGCTCGGGACTTAACTACGAGCAGTACTTC. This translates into CASSSGLNYEQYF.

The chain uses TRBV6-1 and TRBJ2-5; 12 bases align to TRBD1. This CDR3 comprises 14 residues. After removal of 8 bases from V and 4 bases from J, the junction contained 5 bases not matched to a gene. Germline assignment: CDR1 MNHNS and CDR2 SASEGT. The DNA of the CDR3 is TGTGCCAGCCCCGGGACAGGGGGCTCAGAGACCCAGTACTTC. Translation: CASPGTGGSETQYF.

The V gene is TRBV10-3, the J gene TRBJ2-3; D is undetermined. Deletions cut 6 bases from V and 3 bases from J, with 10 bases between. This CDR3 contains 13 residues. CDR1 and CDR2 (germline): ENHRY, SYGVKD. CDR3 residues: CAISSLPTDTQYF. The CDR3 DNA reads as TGTGCCATCAGCTCCCTCCCTACAGATACGCAGTATTTT.